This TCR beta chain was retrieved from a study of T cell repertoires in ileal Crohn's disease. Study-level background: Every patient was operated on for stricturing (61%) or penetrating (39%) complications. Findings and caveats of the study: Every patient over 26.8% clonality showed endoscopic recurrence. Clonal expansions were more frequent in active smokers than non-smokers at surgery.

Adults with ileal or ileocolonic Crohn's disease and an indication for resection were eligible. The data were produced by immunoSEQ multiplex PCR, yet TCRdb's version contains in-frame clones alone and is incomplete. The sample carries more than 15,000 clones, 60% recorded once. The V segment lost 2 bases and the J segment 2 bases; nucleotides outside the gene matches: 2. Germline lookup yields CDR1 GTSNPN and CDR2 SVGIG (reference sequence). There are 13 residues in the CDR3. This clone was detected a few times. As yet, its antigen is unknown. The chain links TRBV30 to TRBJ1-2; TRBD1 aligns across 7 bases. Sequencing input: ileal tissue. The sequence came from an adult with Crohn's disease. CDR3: CAWSLGQNYGYTF. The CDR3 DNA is TGTGCCTGGAGTTTGGGACAGAACTATGGCTACACCTTC.